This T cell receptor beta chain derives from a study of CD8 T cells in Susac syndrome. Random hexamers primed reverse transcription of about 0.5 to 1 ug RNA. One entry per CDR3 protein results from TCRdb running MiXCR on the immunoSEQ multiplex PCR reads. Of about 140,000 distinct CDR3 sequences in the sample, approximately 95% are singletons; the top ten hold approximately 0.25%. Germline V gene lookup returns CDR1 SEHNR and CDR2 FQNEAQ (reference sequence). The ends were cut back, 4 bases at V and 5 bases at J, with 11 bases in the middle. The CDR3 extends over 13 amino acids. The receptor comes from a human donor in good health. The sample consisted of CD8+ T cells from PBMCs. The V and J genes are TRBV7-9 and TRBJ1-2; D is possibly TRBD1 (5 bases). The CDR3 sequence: CASSSGLWYGYTF. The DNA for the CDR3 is TGTGCCAGCAGCTCGGGACTATGGTATGGCTACACCTTC.